This entry describes one T cell receptor (beta chain). Its antigen is still unknown. The data are from a study of PD-1 blockade in classical Hodgkin lymphoma. Overall study findings and caveats: When set against healthy donors, newly diagnosed patients were reported to show lower baseline TCR diversity. Complete responders entered with baseline diversity on par with newly diagnosed patients, the results showed.

The time point is: cycle 4 day 1 (C4D1), after 6 weeks of nivolumab. Each patient relapsed following autologous stem cell transplantation, and prior brentuximab vedotin exposure differed. The CDR3 runs 17 residues. Germline assignment: CDR1 SGHTA and CDR2 FQGNSA. Trimming cost V 4 bases and J 1 base, with 19 bases left between them. Clones were read by immunoSEQ multiplex PCR, and TCRdb kept only the in-frame ones, dropping some. This sample has approximately 110,000 clones; 89% occur once, and the top ten carry around a fifth. The sequence was obtained from a human donor with classical Hodgkin lymphoma. The material sequenced was peripheral blood mononuclear cells (PBMCs), taken before the fourth cycle of nivolumab. V usage is TRBV7-2 and J usage is TRBJ2-5; possibly TRBD1 for D (6 bases). The CDR3 coding sequence is TGTGCCAGCAGCTCACAGGGCAGGGTGTCTCTCCAAGAGACCCAGTACTTC. Protein sequence: CASSSQGRVSLQETQYF.